This TCR beta chain stems from a study of tissue T cells after allogeneic stem cell transplantation (dated by TCRdb to the early 2020s). General notes on the study: Grafts from donors were received by all GVHD patients, with several grafts being unmodified and three being CD34-selected to deplete T cells. For viably preserved blood and marrow, CD3+ T cells were flow-sorted when cell numbers allowed, whereas DNA was extracted directly from smaller samples. The study profiled TCR beta repertoires across many tissues from research autopsies of patients with and without GVHD, plus mouse models of GVHD. The human part of the study was a prospective observational study with no blinding and no randomization.

Libraries were made using the immunoSEQ multiplex PCR assay. TCRbeta CDR3 sequencing was done by Adaptive Biotechnologies at survey depth, reporting CDR3 sequences, V/J genes, productive frequency and template counts. TCR beta CDR3 regions were amplified from genomic DNA rather than RNA. Concerning the study's data processing: Jensen-Shannon divergence was used to quantify pairwise repertoire overlap between tissues, with a value of 1 meaning complete divergence and a value of 0 meaning identical repertoires. Tissues were clustered by single-linkage agglomerative hierarchical clustering of pairwise JSD values, and the clustering results were displayed as dendrograms. GLIPH2 was run on all patient samples with simulation_depth 1000, kmer_min_depth 3, cdr3_length_cutoff 8, keeping groups with more than two unique CDR3s. A standardized tissue-overlap score was calculated by extrapolating Jaccard GLIPH-group overlap across patients to a standard repertoire size of 1000 clones. Associations of diversity with clinical or experimental variables used linear mixed-effect models with tissue fixed effects and individual random effects. TCRdb re-hosts the immuneACCESS table, in-frame sequences only. Its copies lack some clones; in the studies checked, an unresolved V gene accounts for under half of them, and the cause for the rest is not known. For V, J and clone size, that table is used; D and trimming come from the DNA. Across this sample there are around 1,300 clones, with under 75% seen only once. The top ten hold 34% of the sample.

By how much of the sample it makes up, this clone is large (0.1 to 1%). Its antigen remains unidentified. Nothing much larger sits one base from this clone, and base qualities are not available. Reading the label with the study, this specimen's time point is: human tissue collected at research (rapid) autopsy. Fewer than ten adult allo-HCT recipients with steroid-refractory GVHD were prospectively enrolled in a research-autopsy study over a three-year period. Every GVHD patient had gastrointestinal GVHD and was given several lines of GVHD-directed therapy, and about five of the GVHD patients also had skin involvement. After a median post-mortem interval of around 10 hours, the autopsy tissues collected included GI sites spanning esophagus to rectum, along with liver, skin and lymphoid organs including spleen. Post-mortem blood came from a cardiac chamber or inferior vena cava, and marrow was aspirated from the iliac crest or spine when possible.

The CDR3, cysteine through phenylalanine, is 11 amino acids long. Only the CDR3 region is kept as DNA, spanning 33 bases read in frame from base 1. The junction carries 10 bases between V and J, which are trimmed by 6 bases and 8 bases respectively. Paper-wide results and their limitations: In both patients and mice, only a limited portion of the TCR repertoire detected in tissues was captured by blood and spleen T cells. The study did not determine which tissue TCRs were alloreactive or antigen-specific, and some clones might have been persisting host cells. A small and clinically heterogeneous patient cohort was studied, and sampling depth was acknowledged as a limitation. Not many T cell clones showed up in more than one patient, yet clustering based on motifs uncovered repertoire signatures that were shared across patients in a tissue-specific way. Within patients, how anatomically similar tissues were was a major factor shaping TCR repertoire composition, regardless of disease or transplant status.

The chain links TRBV12-3 or TRBV12-4 with TRBJ1-1; the D region possibly corresponds to TRBD1 (6 bases align). The sequencing here drew on bone marrow, taken at autopsy. The TCR originated in a male patient aged 60 or older with steroid-refractory graft-versus-host disease after an allogeneic stem cell transplant. After a transplant, some T cells may be the graft donor's own cells. At the DNA level, the sequence is TGTGCCAGCAGCCACACAGGGGAAGCTTTCTTT. Its protein reads: CASSHTGEAFF.